A single sample is the source of the 3 T cell receptor beta chains below, sequenced in a study of T cell changes during pregnancy in multiple sclerosis. Only in-frame clones appear in the TCRdb table, and some are missing; sequencing was by immunoSEQ multiplex PCR. The sample includes fewer than 50,000 clones, approximately 88% of them seen just once. The specimen was CD4+ T cells from peripheral blood mononuclear cells, collected in the first trimester of pregnancy. The receptors originated from a female donor with multiple sclerosis, enrolled in a pregnancy study.

The chain couples TRBV10-3 to TRBJ1-2, with a tentative D call TRBD1 (5 bases). The germline V gene has CDR1 ENHRY and CDR2 SYGVKD. The CDR3 length is 15 residues. V was pared by 3 bases and J by 0 bases, with 11 bases between. The CDR3 loop reads CAISDQYRTNYGYTF. The CDR3 DNA sequence: TGTGCCATCAGTGACCAGTACAGGACTAACTATGGCTACACCTTC.

The chain has TRBV6-1 and TRBJ1-5; TRBD1 matches at 12 bases. The CDR3 loop spans 18 amino acids. CDR1 and CDR2 from the germline V gene are MNHNS and SASEGT. J gave up 0 bases and V 3 bases, and 6 bases lay outside the gene matches. CDR3 amino acids: CASSDFGTGGYSNQPQHF. CDR3 in DNA: TGTGCCAGCAGTGATTTCGGGACAGGGGGCTATAGCAATCAGCCCCAGCATTTT.

The chain recombines TRBV6-1 with TRBJ2-5, with TRBD2 identical over 10 bases. Judging by the DNA end, TRBJ2-7 fits better; the J call may be wrong. The CDR3 is 15 amino acids. Germline CDR1 is MNHNS and CDR2 is SASEGT. This chain's CDR3 is CASREGGTSVYEQYF. The CDR3 region has the DNA TGTGCCAGCCGGGAGGGTGGGACTAGCGTGTACGAGCAGTACTTC.